A selection of T cell receptor beta chains follows, all from one sample in a study of T cells after yellow fever vaccination. MiXCR, run by TCRdb on the 5' RACE reads, gives a single entry per CDR3 protein. The sample has approximately 600,000 distinct CDR3 sequences, approximately 13% seen once; the top ten hold 15%. Sequencing used PBMCs, obtained on the day of the yellow fever booster vaccination. These receptors originate from a man aged 25-45 years who received the YFV17D yellow fever vaccine. CDR3s include the opening cysteine and the closing phenylalanine or tryptophan. D genes are given only for firm matches. Only some rows state a clone size, as once, few, many or a class for expanded clones.

TRBJ1-6	TRBD1	NA	TRBV6-1	CASRQGVASPLHF	TGTGCCAGCAGGCAGGGGGTAGCGTCACCCCTCCACTTT
TRBJ1-2	TRBD1	NA	TRBV29-1	CSVEEVSGQGTYGYTF	TGCAGCGTTGAAGAGGTCTCCGGACAGGGGACCTATGGCTACACCTTC
TRBJ2-1	TRBD2	NA	TRBV12-3/TRBV12-4	CASSGTSGRFSEQFF	TGTGCCAGCAGTGGGACTAGCGGGAGGTTCTCTGAGCAGTTCTTC
TRBJ2-5	TRBD1	NA	TRBV5-6	CASSLDWTGGGETQYF	TGTGCCAGCAGCTTGGATTGGACAGGGGGCGGCGAGACCCAGTACTTC
TRBJ2-1	NA	few	TRBV7-9	CASSLGHEVDEQFF	TGTGCCAGCAGCTTAGGACACGAAGTCGATGAGCAGTTCTTC
TRBJ2-3	NA	many	TRBV20-1	CSARSPGTSTDTQYF	TGCAGTGCTAGATCCCCCGGGACTAGCACAGATACGCAGTATTTT
TRBJ2-5	TRBD2	many	TRBV5-1	CASSLVGSGGPETQYF	TGCGCCAGCAGCTTGGTAGGGTCGGGAGGGCCCGAGACCCAGTACTTC
TRBJ2-1	TRBD2	NA	TRBV20-1	CSPTRTSSTYEQFF	TGCAGTCCTACTCGGACTAGCTCGACCTATGAGCAGTTCTTC
TRBJ2-7	TRBD2	few	TRBV20-1	CSARDSAGGLYEQYF	TGCAGTGCTAGAGATTCGGCGGGAGGCCTCTACGAGCAGTACTTC
TRBJ2-7	NA	few	TRBV7-2	CASSPGSSPYEQYF	TGTGCCAGCAGCCCCGGGTCCTCGCCCTACGAGCAGTACTTC
TRBJ1-3	NA	NA	TRBV20-1	CSARESYGNTIYF	TGCAGTGCTAGAGAATCCTATGGAAACACCATATATTTT
TRBJ2-3	NA	few	TRBV30	CAWSSRMEGVLTDTQYF	TGTGCCTGGAGTTCAAGGATGGAGGGAGTTCTCACAGATACGCAGTATTTT
TRBJ2-1	TRBD2	once	TRBV6-5	CASSYGLSGSLNEQFF	TGTGCCAGCAGTTACGGACTAAGCGGGAGTCTCAATGAGCAGTTCTTC
TRBJ2-7	TRBD2	few	TRBV24-1	CATRVRPSGEGYEQYF	TGTGCCACCAGAGTAAGACCTAGCGGAGAGGGCTACGAGCAGTACTTC
TRBJ2-1	NA	NA	TRBV6-2/TRBV6-3	CASSYTRPGHEQFF	TGTGCCAGCAGTTACACACGTCCCGGTCATGAGCAGTTCTTC
TRBJ1-3	TRBD1	NA	TRBV25-1	CASRETGAGNTIYF	TGTGCCAGCAGAGAGACAGGGGCTGGAAACACCATATATTTT
TRBJ2-3	TRBD1	NA	TRBV9	CASSPRGQGIDTQYF	TGTGCCAGCAGCCCGAGGGGACAGGGGATAGATACGCAGTATTTT
TRBJ2-5	NA	NA	TRBV7-9	CASSRGGMGETQYF	TGTGCCAGCAGCCGAGGGGGAATGGGAGAGACCCAGTACTTC
TRBJ2-4	TRBD1	few	TRBV10-3	CAISESPRGQENIQYF	TGTGCCATCAGTGAGTCCCCCAGGGGGCAGGAAAACATTCAGTACTTC
TRBJ2-7	TRBD1	few	TRBV5-1	CASSPDRPYEQYF	TGCGCCAGCAGCCCGGACAGGCCCTACGAGCAGTACTTC
TRBJ2-1	NA	NA	TRBV10-3	CAIREDIAVSSYNEQFF	TGTGCCATCAGGGAAGACATAGCGGTGAGCTCCTACAATGAGCAGTTCTTC
TRBJ2-5	NA	few	TRBV24-1	CATSAGQTQYF	TGTGCCACCAGTGCCGGACAGACCCAGTACTTC
TRBJ2-5	NA	few	TRBV29-1	CSAAYQETQYF	TGCAGTGCAGCGTACCAAGAGACCCAGTACTTC
TRBJ1-1	NA	NA	TRBV5-8	CASSFGPEAFF	TGTGCCAGCAGCTTTGGCCCTGAAGCTTTCTTT
TRBJ2-3	NA	NA	TRBV29-1	CSVLPTDTQYF	TGCAGCGTCCTGCCCACAGATACGCAGTATTTT
TRBJ2-5	NA	few	TRBV5-1	CASSTWPGRETQYF	TGCGCCAGCAGCACCTGGCCCGGACGAGAGACCCAGTACTTC
TRBJ2-7	NA	NA	TRBV7-2	CASSLSEPYEQYF	TGTGCCAGCAGCCTATCGGAGCCCTACGAGCAGTACTTC
TRBJ1-5	NA	NA	TRBV18	CASSPPEGGQPQHF	TGTGCCAGCTCACCACCGGAGGGCGGTCAGCCCCAGCATTTT
TRBJ2-2	NA	few	TRBV2	CGGRGPTAGELFF	TGTGGGGGTCGGGGCCCCACCGCCGGGGAGCTGTTTTTT
TRBJ2-4	TRBD1	NA	TRBV4-3	CASSQDPFRGRGKNIQYF	TGCGCCAGCAGCCAAGATCCCTTCAGGGGGCGCGGCAAAAACATTCAGTACTTC
TRBJ2-5	NA	few	TRBV18	CASSPVGVGQETQYF	TGTGCCAGCTCACCGGTCGGGGTAGGGCAAGAGACCCAGTACTTC
TRBJ1-3	NA	few	TRBV6-5	CASSSRTFSNQNTIYF	TGTGCCAGCAGTTCCCGGACCTTCAGTAACCAAAACACCATATATTTT
TRBJ2-2	TRBD1	few	TRBV7-2	CASSETTGGSGELFF	TGTGCCAGCAGCGAAACGACAGGGGGCAGCGGGGAGCTGTTTTTT
TRBJ2-7	NA	NA	TRBV2	CASSEPRLYEQYF	TGTGCCAGCAGTGAACCTCGACTTTACGAGCAGTACTTC
TRBJ2-2	NA	NA	TRBV25-1	CASSEAGVTGELFF	TGTGCCAGCAGTGAAGCAGGGGTGACCGGGGAGCTGTTTTTT
TRBJ2-1	TRBD2	NA	TRBV7-2	CASSLSLAGGQNEQFF	TGTGCCAGCAGCTTATCTCTAGCGGGAGGGCAGAATGAGCAGTTCTTC
TRBJ1-1	NA	NA	TRBV15	CATSSLGEGLNTEAFF	TGTGCCACCAGCAGCCTCGGGGAGGGCTTGAACACTGAAGCTTTCTTT
TRBJ1-6	NA	NA	TRBV5-1	CASSLEPGRNSPRHF	TGCGCCAGCAGCTTGGAACCGGGACGTAATTCACCCCGCCACTTT
TRBJ2-1	TRBD2	NA	TRBV6-2/TRBV6-3	CACSFGDSAGGLSNEQFF	TGTGCCTGCAGTTTTGGGGATTCAGCGGGAGGGCTAAGCAATGAGCAGTTCTTC